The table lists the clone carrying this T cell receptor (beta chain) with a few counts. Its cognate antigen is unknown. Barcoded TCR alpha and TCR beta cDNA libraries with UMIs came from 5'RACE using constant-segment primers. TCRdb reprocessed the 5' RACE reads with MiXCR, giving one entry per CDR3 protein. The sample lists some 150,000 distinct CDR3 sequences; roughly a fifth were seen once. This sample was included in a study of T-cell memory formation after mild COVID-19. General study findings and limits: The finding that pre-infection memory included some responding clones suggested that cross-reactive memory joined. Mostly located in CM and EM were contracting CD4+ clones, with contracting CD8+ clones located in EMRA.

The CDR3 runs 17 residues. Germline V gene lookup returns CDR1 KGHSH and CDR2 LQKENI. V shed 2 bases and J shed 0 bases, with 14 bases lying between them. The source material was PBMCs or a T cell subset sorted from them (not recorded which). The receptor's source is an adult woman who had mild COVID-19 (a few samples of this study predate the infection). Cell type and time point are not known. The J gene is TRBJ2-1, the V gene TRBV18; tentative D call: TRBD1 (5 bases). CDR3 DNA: TGTGCCAGCTCACCATTTCTGACAGAGGCCTCCTACAATGAGCAGTTCTTC. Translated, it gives CASSPFLTEASYNEQFF.